This T cell receptor beta chain was captured in a study of human T cells and chemical hapten exposure. Study as a whole: All through the approximately 25-week study, the scalp of each patient received diphenylcyclopropenone doses weekly.

V lost 5 bases to trimming and J lost 8 bases, with 19 bases between them. Per germline, CDR1 SGHVS and CDR2 FNYEAQ. This CDR3 contains 15 residues. Library construction involved attaching unique molecular identifiers to individual cDNA molecules, which allowed quantitative, reproducible TCR counting. TCRdb recomputed calls from the RACE reads with MiXCR, one row per CDR3 protein. Of some 79,000 distinct CDR3 sequences listed, 11% are singletons. Documented time point: patch test 3, about 24 weeks after DPC sensitization. Treatment in this sample: therapeutic diphenylcyclopropenone sensitization with weekly scalp DPC. The study's findings and limits: There was a positive correlation between PT1 expanded TCR counts and patch test score.

This clonotype was detected ten times or more. Its antigen is unidentified. This rearrangement joins TRBV7-6 to TRBJ2-1, with a possible D match to TRBD2 (6 bases). Here the sequenced sample was whole blood, taken in connection with sensitization to the hapten diphenylcyclopropenone (DPC). The sequence came from a woman aged 45-65 years with alopecia areata. Some clones in this sample may be carry-over from other donors' samples. CDR3 region: CASSLVLGSGYEQFF. The CDR3 coding sequence is TGTGCCAGCAGCCTGGTACTCGGGAGTGGGTATGAGCAGTTCTTC.